This TCR delta chain was identified during a study of gamma-delta T cells after stem cell transplantation. The CDR3 spans 23 residues. Germline CDR1 is GEAIGNYY and CDR2 is EKD. TCRdb reanalysed the RT-PCR reads with CATT. Of approximately 2,000 delta-chain clones listed, roughly 4.6% are singletons. Worth noting for this clone: The protein TCRdb gives is from a much larger clone and does not agree with this DNA's translation at residue 21, likely a read error; the protein shown here comes from the DNA.

This clonotype was sampled from a human donor. It is not recorded whose cells these are; they may come from a transplant donor. The chain is built from TRDV2 and TRDJ3; 10 positions match TRDD3. The sequenced sample consisted of gamma-delta T cells. The CDR3: CACDEPSPPVGDTPSWDTRQLFF. DNA for the CDR3: TGTGCCTGTGACGAGCCTTCCCCCCCTGTGGGGGATACCCCTTCCTGGGACACCCGACAGCTGTTTTTC.